Listed below are T cell receptor beta chains from one sample, sequenced in a study of cytomegalovirus exposure and HLA in healthy donors. Sequencing used immunoSEQ multiplex PCR; TCRdb keeps in-frame clones, though not all of them. The table records 150,000 to 200,000 clones, just under 85% of them present only once. Sequencing used PBMCs. These receptors were taken from a man aged 25-40 years in good health and CMV-seropositive. Each CDR3 is given with its conserved first and last residue. The D gene is left open where the match is weak. A clone size is listed for some rows: how often the clone was seen (once, few, many), or a class if it is expanded.

d_gene	len	v_gene	j_gene	abundance	CDR3nt	CDR3aa
TRBD2	13	TRBV11-2	TRBJ2-3	-	TGTGCCAGCAGCCCGGGGGGTAGCGATACGCAGTATTTT	CASSPGGSDTQYF
TRBD1	17	TRBV9	TRBJ2-3	-	TGTGCCAGCAGCGTGTCGGGACAGGGGGCAGGAAGAGATACGCAGTATTTT	CASSVSGQGAGRDTQYF
-	16	TRBV21-1	TRBJ2-7	-	TGTGCCAGCAGCAAAGCCAGGACAGGGAGCTCCTACGAGCAGTACTTC	CASSKARTGSSYEQYF
TRBD1	14	TRBV10-3	TRBJ1-6	many	TGTGCCATCAGTGTTAGGACAGGGAATTCACCCCTCCACTTT	CAISVRTGNSPLHF
-	15	TRBV7-9	TRBJ1-2	-	TGTGCCAGCAGCTTGCGATCTGGGGACAATAATGGCTACACCTTC	CASSLRSGDNNGYTF
TRBD1	14	TRBV7-8	TRBJ2-7	-	TGTGCCAGCAGCTCGGGACAGGGTTACTACGAGCAGTACTTC	CASSSGQGYYEQYF
TRBD1	14	TRBV10-3	TRBJ1-2	-	TGTGCCATCAGTCCGGGACAGGGAAACTATGGCTACACCTTC	CAISPGQGNYGYTF
TRBD1	15	TRBV6-6	TRBJ1-5	once	TGTGCCAGCAGAGACAGGGGGCTCCGTCATCAGCCCCAGCATTTT	CASRDRGLRHQPQHF
TRBD1	17	TRBV5-1	TRBJ1-1	few	TGCGCCAGCAGCCAAGCAGGGACAGGGCGAGAGGTGACTGAAGCTTTCTTT	CASSQAGTGREVTEAFF
TRBD1	15	TRBV6-5	TRBJ2-2	-	TGTGCCAGCAGTTACGGACAGGGGACGACCGGGGAGCTGTTTTTT	CASSYGQGTTGELFF
TRBD1	15	TRBV5-4	TRBJ2-7	-	TGTGCCAGCAGCGGCACAGGGGGAACGAGATACGAGCAGTACTTC	CASSGTGGTRYEQYF
-	14	TRBV5-1	TRBJ2-3	-	TGCGCCAGCAGCTTGGTTAGCGAAGCAGATACGCAGTATTTT	CASSLVSEADTQYF
TRBD1	13	TRBV6-5	TRBJ2-7	-	TGTGCCAGCAGAGACCCGGGACAGCTCGAGCAGTACTTC	CASRDPGQLEQYF
TRBD1	14	TRBV18	TRBJ2-1	-	TGTGCCAGCAATCGGGACAGGGAGGCTACTGAGCAGTTCTTC	CASNRDREATEQFF
TRBD1	15	TRBV6-9	TRBJ2-7	few	TGTGCCAGCAGTTATCCGGGACAGGATGATAGGGTGCAGTACTTC	CASSYPGQDDRVQYF
-	14	TRBV7-9	TRBJ1-1	once	TGTGCCAGCATTCGTCAGTCGGGTGGGACTGAAGCTTTCTTT	CASIRQSGGTEAFF
TRBD1	14	TRBV5-1	TRBJ1-1	once	TGCGCCAGCAGCTCCTCACAGGGGTCGGCTGAAGCTTTCTTT	CASSSSQGSAEAFF
-	14	TRBV21-1	TRBJ1-2	-	TGTGCCAGCAGCAAAGGTGACAGCCCCTATGGCTACACCTTC	CASSKGDSPYGYTF
TRBD1	15	TRBV6-5	TRBJ2-3	-	TGTGCCAGCAGTCCCCGGGACAGGGGGGCAGATACGCAGTATTTT	CASSPRDRGADTQYF
TRBD1	16	TRBV11-2	TRBJ2-5	-	TGTGCCAGCAGCACTGAGGGGGACAGGGCTGGAGAGACCCAGTACTTC	CASSTEGDRAGETQYF
-	14	TRBV7-8	TRBJ1-3	-	TGTGCCAGCAGCCCAACCGGAGGTGGAAACACCATATATTTT	CASSPTGGGNTIYF
-	11	TRBV2	TRBJ2-1	-	TGTGCCAGCAGGATAGAGGGTGAGCAGTTCTTC	CASRIEGEQFF
-	13	TRBV6-5	TRBJ2-3	-	TGTGCCAGCGGCTACGGGGGATTAGATACGCAGTATTTT	CASGYGGLDTQYF
TRBD1	15	TRBV4-1	TRBJ2-7	once	TGCGCCAGCAGCCAAGCCAGGGGGCATGGCTACGAGCAGTACTTC	CASSQARGHGYEQYF
TRBD1	16	TRBV4-3	TRBJ1-2	few	TGCGCCAGCAGCCCCGAGGACAGGGGGGGGGTGGAAGGCTACACCTTC	CASSPEDRGGVEGYTF
TRBD1	15	TRBV7-2	TRBJ2-5	-	TGTGCCAGCAGCTCCGGGACAGGGGCTCAAGAGACCCAGTACTTC	CASSSGTGAQETQYF
TRBD2	14	TRBV2	TRBJ2-7	-	TGTGCCAGCAAGCGGACTAGCAGTGACTACGAGCAGTACTTC	CASKRTSSDYEQYF
-	16	TRBV12-5	TRBJ2-1	-	TGTGCTAGTGGTTTGGTACTCGGGGTATCCTACAATGAGCAGTTCTTC	CASGLVLGVSYNEQFF
-	13	TRBV9	TRBJ2-1	-	TGTGCCAGCAGCGTAGGGGCTGCGAATGAGCAGTTCTTC	CASSVGAANEQFF
TRBD2	18	TRBV4-1	TRBJ2-5	-	TGCGCCAGCAGCCAAGTTAACTTAGGACTAGCGGGGGGTGAGACCCAGTACTTC	CASSQVNLGLAGGETQYF
-	16	TRBV27	TRBJ1-1	-	TGTGCCAGCAGTTTGACTAGCGGGGCAAGGAACACTGAAGCTTTCTTT	CASSLTSGARNTEAFF
TRBD1	14	TRBV29-1	TRBJ1-2	-	TGCAGCGTTGACATCGACAGGGGAGGCTATGGCTACACCTTC	CSVDIDRGGYGYTF
-	16	TRBV30	TRBJ1-2	-	TGTGCCTGGAGCATCGAATCAAGGACAGCGAGGTATGGCTACACCTTC	CAWSIESRTARYGYTF
-	15	TRBV5-4	TRBJ2-7	-	TGTGCCAGCAGCTTGGTCGGGGGGCCTTCCTACGAGCAGTACTTC	CASSLVGGPSYEQYF
-	11	TRBV25-1	TRBJ2-1	-	TGTGCCGCTAGGGGGGGGAATGAGCAGTTCTTC	CAARGGNEQFF